This T cell receptor (beta chain) was sequenced for a study of response to subunit inactivated influenza vaccine. Of note for this clonotype: The antigen is unknown.

Germline V CDR1 and CDR2: SQVTM, ANQGSEA. Trimming took off 7 bases at V and 8 bases at J, with 16 bases between the two ends. The CDR3 runs 12 residues. TCRdb re-derived calls from the RT-PCR reads in MiXCR, one entry per CDR3 protein. The top ten clones hold about an eighth of a sample with 400,000 to 650,000 distinct CDR3 sequences, approximately 6.9% of them seen once. The study's findings and limits: Seasonal influenza vaccination, on each occasion, was suggested by the authors to recruit few new T cells.

The material sequenced was PBMCs from blood, taken roughly 24 months after vaccination. This rearrangement joins TRBV29-1 to TRBJ2-3; possible D gene TRBD1, 7 bases. This sequence was found in a man between 50 and 69 years old who received an inactivated influenza vaccine. The CDR3 here is CSARENRGTQYF. The CDR3 nucleotides read TGCAGCGCCCGGGAGAACAGGGGTACGCAGTATTTT.